The rows below give T cell receptor beta chains drawn from one sample of a study of blood T cell repertoires in COVID-19. Sequenced by immunoSEQ multiplex PCR; TCRdb stores in-frame clones only, minus some. The sample shows tens of thousands of clones, approximately 86% of them seen only once. The specimen was peripheral blood. These receptors originate from a human donor with active COVID-19. The donor label of this sample is uncertain. Both conserved end residues are part of each CDR3. D genes are given only for firm matches. A clone size is listed for some rows: how often the clone was seen (once, few, many), or a class if it is expanded.

V gene: TRBV7-3
clone size: -
J gene: TRBJ2-3
D gene: -
CDR3 protein: CASSQGGAGDTQYF
CDR3 DNA: TGTGCCAGCAGCCAAGGGGGGGCCGGAGATACGCAGTATTTT

V gene: TRBV5-1
clone size: -
J gene: TRBJ2-7
D gene: TRBD2
CDR3 protein: CASSWERGSYEQYF
CDR3 DNA: TGCGCCAGCAGCTGGGAGCGGGGCTCCTACGAGCAGTACTTC

V gene: TRBV28
clone size: -
J gene: TRBJ2-1
D gene: TRBD2
CDR3 protein: CASSSPSGYSYNEQFF
CDR3 DNA: TGTGCCAGCAGTTCCCCTAGCGGTTACTCCTACAATGAGCAGTTCTTC

V gene: TRBV7-2
clone size: -
J gene: TRBJ2-3
D gene: TRBD1
CDR3 protein: CASSGGQGPGDTQYF
CDR3 DNA: TGTGCCAGCAGCGGGGGACAGGGGCCCGGGGATACGCAGTATTTT

V gene: TRBV4-3
clone size: -
J gene: TRBJ2-3
D gene: -
CDR3 protein: CASSQAGTDTQYF
CDR3 DNA: TGCGCCAGCAGCCAAGCTGGCACAGATACGCAGTATTTT

V gene: TRBV6-5
clone size: -
J gene: TRBJ2-1
D gene: -
CDR3 protein: CASSYSWGEAYNEQFF
CDR3 DNA: TGTGCCAGCAGTTACTCGTGGGGGGAAGCCTACAATGAGCAGTTCTTC

V gene: TRBV29-1
clone size: -
J gene: TRBJ2-3
D gene: -
CDR3 protein: CSVPNGDTQYF
CDR3 DNA: TGCAGCGTCCCCAACGGTGATACGCAGTATTTT

V gene: TRBV5-4
clone size: -
J gene: TRBJ2-3
D gene: TRBD2
CDR3 protein: CASSNSQLRGGPNTQYF
CDR3 DNA: TGTGCCAGCAGCAATTCGCAATTGCGGGGGGGCCCAAATACGCAGTATTTT

V gene: TRBV12-5
clone size: -
J gene: TRBJ2-3
D gene: -
CDR3 protein: CASGLVLEGGLLFGTDTQYF
CDR3 DNA: TGTGCTAGTGGTTTGGTACTTGAGGGGGGGTTATTGTTTGGCACAGATACGCAGTATTTT

V gene: TRBV6-5
clone size: -
J gene: TRBJ1-5
D gene: TRBD1
CDR3 protein: CASRPDRDRVQPQHF
CDR3 DNA: TGTGCCAGCAGACCTGACCGGGACAGGGTTCAGCCCCAGCATTTT

V gene: TRBV4-2
clone size: -
J gene: TRBJ2-3
D gene: TRBD2
CDR3 protein: CASSQGLAGEGADTQYF
CDR3 DNA: TGTGCCAGCAGCCAAGGGCTAGCGGGAGAAGGTGCAGATACGCAGTATTTT

V gene: TRBV11-3
clone size: -
J gene: TRBJ2-3
D gene: TRBD2
CDR3 protein: CASSLRRGGDRTDTQYF
CDR3 DNA: TGTGCCAGCAGCTTACGCCGCGGGGGTGATCGCACAGATACGCAGTATTTT

V gene: TRBV19
clone size: -
J gene: TRBJ1-3
D gene: -
CDR3 protein: CASSIAPTRIPFLSGNTIYF
CDR3 DNA: TGTGCCAGTAGTATAGCCCCGACACGGATTCCCTTCCTCTCTGGAAACACCATATATTTT

V gene: TRBV19
clone size: -
J gene: TRBJ1-2
D gene: -
CDR3 protein: CASSTGPREGYTF
CDR3 DNA: TGTGCCAGTAGTACCGGACCTCGGGAGGGCTACACCTTC

V gene: TRBV5-4
clone size: -
J gene: TRBJ2-5
D gene: -
CDR3 protein: CASSRRLLADTETQYF
CDR3 DNA: TGTGCCAGCAGCCGGCGCTTACTAGCTGACACAGAGACCCAGTACTTC

V gene: TRBV2
clone size: -
J gene: TRBJ1-2
D gene: TRBD1
CDR3 protein: CATRKQGVHGYTF
CDR3 DNA: TGTGCCACCAGAAAGCAGGGGGTGCATGGCTACACCTTC

V gene: TRBV7-2
clone size: -
J gene: TRBJ2-1
D gene: TRBD2
CDR3 protein: CASRLAGGNEQFF
CDR3 DNA: TGTGCCAGCAGACTAGCGGGAGGCAATGAGCAGTTCTTC

V gene: TRBV3-1/TRBV3-2
clone size: -
J gene: TRBJ2-1
D gene: TRBD2
CDR3 protein: CASSQDWGTTGEQFF
CDR3 DNA: TGTGCCAGCAGCCAAGATTGGGGGACTACTGGTGAGCAGTTCTTC

V gene: TRBV5-1
clone size: -
J gene: TRBJ2-7
D gene: TRBD1
CDR3 protein: CASIPTGGSYEQYF
CDR3 DNA: TGCGCCAGCATTCCCACAGGGGGCTCCTACGAGCAGTACTTC

V gene: TRBV6-4
clone size: -
J gene: TRBJ1-1
D gene: TRBD1
CDR3 protein: CASSPGQGRRAFF
CDR3 DNA: TGTGCCAGCAGTCCCGGACAGGGTCGCAGGGCTTTCTTT

V gene: TRBV5-1
clone size: -
J gene: TRBJ2-3
D gene: -
CDR3 protein: CASSALGGDTQYF
CDR3 DNA: TGCGCCAGCAGCGCACTAGGAGGAGATACGCAGTATTTT

V gene: TRBV5-6
clone size: -
J gene: TRBJ2-6
D gene: -
CDR3 protein: CASSLGQSNVLTF
CDR3 DNA: TGTGCCAGCAGCTTGGGACAGTCCAACGTCCTGACTTTC

V gene: TRBV7-8
clone size: -
J gene: TRBJ2-4
D gene: -
CDR3 protein: CASSLAQGRMGIQYF
CDR3 DNA: TGTGCCAGCAGCTTAGCGCAGGGAAGGATGGGCATTCAGTACTTC

V gene: TRBV10-3
clone size: -
J gene: TRBJ1-1
D gene: -
CDR3 protein: CAISERQDEGEAFF
CDR3 DNA: TGTGCCATCAGTGAACGACAGGATGAGGGTGAAGCTTTCTTT

V gene: TRBV6-6
clone size: -
J gene: TRBJ2-5
D gene: TRBD1
CDR3 protein: CASSLPAGTGGETQYF
CDR3 DNA: TGTGCCAGCAGTCTACCGGCGGGGACAGGGGGAGAGACCCAGTACTTC

V gene: TRBV5-1
clone size: -
J gene: TRBJ2-7
D gene: TRBD1
CDR3 protein: CASSLYPGTVSYEQYF
CDR3 DNA: TGCGCCAGCAGCCTTTACCCCGGGACAGTCTCCTACGAGCAGTACTTC

V gene: TRBV7-9
clone size: -
J gene: TRBJ1-4
D gene: -
CDR3 protein: CASSSRQTNEKLFF
CDR3 DNA: TGTGCCAGCAGCTCACGACAGACTAATGAAAAACTGTTTTTT

V gene: TRBV4-1
clone size: -
J gene: TRBJ2-7
D gene: -
CDR3 protein: CASSQEWRQLSYEQYF
CDR3 DNA: TGCGCCAGCAGCCAAGAATGGCGACAGCTGTCCTACGAGCAGTACTTC

V gene: TRBV6-5
clone size: -
J gene: TRBJ2-7
D gene: TRBD1
CDR3 protein: CASRTRTGAYEQYF
CDR3 DNA: TGTGCCAGCAGAACCCGGACAGGCGCCTACGAGCAGTACTTC

V gene: TRBV28
clone size: once
J gene: TRBJ2-1
D gene: -
CDR3 protein: CASSSAYNEQFF
CDR3 DNA: TGTGCCAGCAGTTCTGCCTACAATGAGCAGTTCTTC

V gene: TRBV29-1
clone size: -
J gene: TRBJ1-1
D gene: -
CDR3 protein: CSVDRRGGNTEAFF
CDR3 DNA: TGCAGCGTTGACCGTCGGGGGGGGAACACTGAAGCTTTCTTT

V gene: TRBV10-1
clone size: -
J gene: TRBJ2-1
D gene: TRBD2
CDR3 protein: CASSESAGGYNEQFF
CDR3 DNA: TGCGCCAGCAGTGAGTCAGCGGGGGGCTACAATGAGCAGTTCTTC

V gene: TRBV27
clone size: -
J gene: TRBJ2-2
D gene: TRBD2
CDR3 protein: CASSSPGLAGELFF
CDR3 DNA: TGTGCCAGCAGTTCCCCGGGACTAGCCGGGGAGCTGTTTTTT

V gene: TRBV7-6
clone size: once
J gene: TRBJ2-7
D gene: TRBD2
CDR3 protein: CASSLGLGVAGGSYEQYF
CDR3 DNA: TGTGCCAGCAGCTTAGGATTGGGAGTAGCGGGAGGTTCCTACGAGCAGTACTTC

V gene: TRBV30
clone size: -
J gene: TRBJ2-2
D gene: -
CDR3 protein: CAWDTGITNTGELFF
CDR3 DNA: TGTGCCTGGGATACAGGGATTACGAACACCGGGGAGCTGTTTTTT

V gene: TRBV7-9
clone size: -
J gene: TRBJ1-1
D gene: -
CDR3 protein: CASSLGRGPPEAFF
CDR3 DNA: TGTGCCAGCAGCTTAGGGCGGGGACCCCCTGAAGCTTTCTTT

V gene: TRBV29-1
clone size: -
J gene: TRBJ1-5
D gene: -
CDR3 protein: CSVPEDGDQPQHF
CDR3 DNA: TGCAGCGTTCCGGAGGACGGAGATCAGCCCCAGCATTTT

V gene: TRBV18
clone size: once
J gene: TRBJ2-3
D gene: TRBD2
CDR3 protein: CASSPLAGGPDTQYF
CDR3 DNA: TGTGCCAGCTCACCACTAGCGGGGGGGCCGGATACGCAGTATTTT

V gene: TRBV9
clone size: -
J gene: TRBJ2-5
D gene: TRBD2
CDR3 protein: CASSVEAGGPRETQYF
CDR3 DNA: TGTGCCAGCAGCGTGGAAGCGGGGGGGCCGAGGGAGACCCAGTACTTC

V gene: TRBV29-1
clone size: -
J gene: TRBJ2-7
D gene: TRBD1
CDR3 protein: CSVTRTGGYEQYF
CDR3 DNA: TGCAGCGTGACAAGGACAGGGGGCTACGAGCAGTACTTC

V gene: TRBV24-1
clone size: -
J gene: TRBJ2-3
D gene: TRBD2
CDR3 protein: CATSDLWGGRPDTQYF
CDR3 DNA: TGTGCCACCAGTGATTTGTGGGGGGGACGCCCAGATACGCAGTATTTT

V gene: TRBV5-5
clone size: -
J gene: TRBJ1-4
D gene: -
CDR3 protein: CASRSMGAEEKLFF
CDR3 DNA: TGTGCCAGCAGGTCCATGGGGGCTGAGGAAAAACTGTTTTTT

V gene: TRBV20-1
clone size: -
J gene: TRBJ2-1
D gene: -
CDR3 protein: CSALLNEQFF
CDR3 DNA: TGCAGTGCTCTCCTTAATGAGCAGTTCTTC

V gene: TRBV7-2
clone size: -
J gene: TRBJ2-3
D gene: -
CDR3 protein: CASSWRTADTQYF
CDR3 DNA: TGTGCCAGCAGCTGGCGGACAGCAGATACGCAGTATTTT

V gene: TRBV6-5
clone size: -
J gene: TRBJ1-1
D gene: TRBD1
CDR3 protein: CASSLTGTNTEAFF
CDR3 DNA: TGTGCCAGCAGTCTGACAGGGACGAACACTGAGGCTTTCTTT

V gene: TRBV5-1
clone size: -
J gene: TRBJ1-2
D gene: TRBD1
CDR3 protein: CASSRGQGGFYGYTF
CDR3 DNA: TGCGCCAGCAGCCGCGGACAGGGAGGCTTCTATGGCTACACCTTC

V gene: TRBV7-9
clone size: -
J gene: TRBJ2-1
D gene: TRBD1
CDR3 protein: CASSDLLRGLTYNEQFF
CDR3 DNA: TGTGCCAGCAGCGACCTACTCAGGGGGTTAACCTACAATGAGCAGTTCTTC

V gene: TRBV19
clone size: -
J gene: TRBJ1-5
D gene: TRBD1
CDR3 protein: CASSGRTGGLGQPQHF
CDR3 DNA: TGTGCCAGTAGTGGACGGACAGGGGGCCTGGGACAGCCCCAGCATTTT

V gene: TRBV28
clone size: -
J gene: TRBJ1-6
D gene: TRBD1
CDR3 protein: CASSPGTGYSPLHF
CDR3 DNA: TGTGCCAGCAGCCCCGGGACAGGCTACTCACCCCTCCACTTT

V gene: TRBV6-5
clone size: -
J gene: TRBJ2-4
D gene: -
CDR3 protein: CASSRTGLAKNIQYF
CDR3 DNA: TGTGCCAGCAGTCGAACAGGGCTGGCCAAAAACATTCAGTACTTC

V gene: TRBV6-5
clone size: -
J gene: TRBJ1-1
D gene: -
CDR3 protein: CASSLVLAGNTEAFF
CDR3 DNA: TGTGCCAGCAGTCTCGTTCTCGCGGGGAACACTGAAGCTTTCTTT

V gene: TRBV4-3
clone size: -
J gene: TRBJ1-4
D gene: TRBD1
CDR3 protein: CASSQETGGNEKLFF
CDR3 DNA: TGCGCCAGCAGCCAAGAGACAGGGGGAAATGAAAAACTGTTTTTT

V gene: TRBV30
clone size: few
J gene: TRBJ1-4
D gene: -
CDR3 protein: CAWSVRRGRHEKLFF
CDR3 DNA: TGTGCCTGGAGTGTCAGACGGGGAAGGCATGAAAAACTGTTTTTT

V gene: TRBV27
clone size: -
J gene: TRBJ1-5
D gene: -
CDR3 protein: CASSLEYRVTGQPQHF
CDR3 DNA: TGTGCCAGCAGTTTAGAGTACAGGGTTACGGGTCAGCCCCAGCATTTT

V gene: TRBV7-8
clone size: once
J gene: TRBJ2-7
D gene: TRBD2
CDR3 protein: CASSLTSGTYEQYF
CDR3 DNA: TGTGCCAGCAGCCTAACTAGCGGGACCTACGAGCAGTACTTC

V gene: TRBV2
clone size: -
J gene: TRBJ1-6
D gene: -
CDR3 protein: CASRATGSSYNSPLHF
CDR3 DNA: TGTGCCAGCAGGGCCACAGGTAGCTCCTATAATTCACCCCTCCACTTT

V gene: TRBV6-5
clone size: -
J gene: TRBJ1-1
D gene: TRBD1
CDR3 protein: CASSYLRTGEAEAFF
CDR3 DNA: TGTGCCAGCAGTTACTTAAGGACAGGCGAGGCTGAAGCTTTCTTT